The clone carrying this T cell receptor (beta chain) was seen more than once but under ten times. The antigen remains undetermined. This record comes from a study of T cells after yellow fever vaccination. Study results and caveats: Reappearance after the booster was seen for most primary-vaccination clones, at about 95% CD4 and roughly 90% CD8.

TCRdb redid the calling of the 5' RACE reads with MiXCR, one entry per CDR3 protein. The sample carries approximately 300,000 distinct CDR3 sequences, roughly 13% recorded once. Germline assignment: CDR1 MDHEN and CDR2 SYDVKM. This CDR3 region has 12 residues. V was shortened by 8 bases and J by 8 bases, with 15 bases between the two germline ends. The receptor comes from a man younger than 45 who received the YFV17D yellow fever vaccine. Sequenced material: CD4+ T cells sorted from PBMCs, taken 45 days after the yellow fever booster vaccination. The chain links TRBV28 to TRBJ1-2; TRBD1 might be the D (6 bases). The CDR3 nucleotides are TGTGCCAGCGTGGGACAACCCCAAGGCTACACCTTC. Translated: CASVGQPQGYTF.